The 21 T cell receptor beta chains presented below share a single source sample, sequenced in a study of identical twins. TCRdb called the 5' RACE reads again in MiXCR, with one record for every CDR3 protein. The profile shows about 660,000 distinct CDR3 sequences, less than 10% of them singletons. The same sample was also used in a study of yellow fever vaccine responses in identical twins.

Sequences were obtained from PBMCs. All receptors derive from a woman aged 18-30 years in good health.

This clonotype occurred a few times. This chain connects TRBV7-2 to TRBJ2-7; tentatively, D is TRBD1 (5 bases). Germline V lookup: CDR1 SGHTA, CDR2 FQGNSA. There are 15 residues in the CDR3. V was clipped by 5 bases and J by 3 bases, with 17 bases between them. The CDR3 here is CASSRRPTDNYEQYF. The CDR3 bases are TGTGCCAGCAGCCGCAGACCGACAGATAACTACGAGCAGTACTTC.

This sequence joins TRBV7-2 and TRBJ2-7; perhaps TRBD1 as D (7 bases). In germline, CDR1 is SGHTA, CDR2 FQGNSA. Trimming removed 4 bases from V and 6 bases from J, with 16 bases in between. CDR3 size: 14 residues. This CDR3 is CASSSTHRGGEQYF. In DNA form, the CDR3 reads TGTGCCAGCAGCTCTACTCACAGGGGAGGCGAGCAGTACTTC. The variable domain in full, with the rest retrieved from reference TRBV7-2 and TRBJ2-7, is GAGVSQSPSNKVTEKGKDVELRCDPISGHTALYWYRQSLGQGLEFLIYFQGNSAPDKSGLPSDRFSAERTGGSVSTLTIQRTQQEDSAVYLCASSSTHRGGEQYFGPGTRLTVT.

There are a few counts of this clonotype. The chain has TRBV7-2 and TRBJ2-7; perhaps TRBD1 as D (6 bases). The CDR3 consists of 12 residues. Trimming cost V 8 bases and J 0 bases, with 8 bases left between them. The germline V gene has CDR1 SGHTA and CDR2 FQGNSA. Here the CDR3 reads CASGQTSYEQYF. Written as DNA, the CDR3 is TGTGCCAGCGGACAGACCTCCTACGAGCAGTACTTC.

The chain carries TRBV29-1 and TRBJ2-5; D may be TRBD1 (5 bases). Looked up from germline, CDR1 is SQVTM and CDR2 is ANQGSEA. Trimming pared 3 bases from V and 4 bases from J, leaving 15 bases between. The CDR3 spans 14 residues. The CDR3 protein is CSVDLRAMGETQYF. The DNA of the CDR3 is TGCAGCGTTGATCTCAGGGCTATGGGAGAGACCCAGTACTTC.

This clonotype occurred a few times. V gene TRBV12-3 or TRBV12-4 combines with J gene TRBJ1-6, with TRBD1 identical over 8 bases. With 2 bases clipped from V and 9 bases from J, the junction kept 9 bases outside the gene matches. CDR3 length: 16 residues. CDR3 sequence: CASSLLTGGSGSPLHF. Written as DNA, the CDR3 is TGTGCCAGCAGTTTACTTACAGGGGGATCGGGTTCACCCCTCCACTTT.

The table lists this clonotype with many counts. The chain uses TRBV12-3 or TRBV12-4 and TRBJ2-7; 8 bases agree with TRBD2. The CDR3 runs 13 residues. V dropped 8 bases and J dropped 7; count of bases not matched to a gene: 10. The CDR3 is CASRGLVEGEQYF. The CDR3 DNA reads as TGTGCCAGCCGGGGACTAGTAGAGGGGGAGCAGTACTTC.

This clonotype was seen only a few times. The V gene is TRBV28, the J gene TRBJ2-3, with 11 bases fitting TRBD2. The CDR3 loop spans 16 amino acids. Germline trimming cut 5 bases from V and 1 base from J; bases unmatched to any gene: 5. Germline V CDR1 and CDR2: MDHEN, SYDVKM. CDR3 in amino acids: CASSPQLAGGTDTQYF. CDR3 DNA: TGTGCCAGCAGTCCGCAACTAGCGGGGGGCACAGATACGCAGTATTTT.

This clonotype was counted only a few times. The J gene is TRBJ2-7, the V gene TRBV10-3, with TRBD1 matching 9 bases. Trimming cost V 8 bases and J 5 bases; bases outside gene matches: 13. The CDR3 covers 15 residues. Germline CDR1 is ENHRY and CDR2 is SYGVKD. This chain's CDR3 is CAIPTWGDRVNEQYF. The CDR3 region has the DNA TGTGCCATCCCCACGTGGGGGGACAGGGTCAACGAGCAGTACTTC.

The genes are TRBV7-2 and TRBJ2-3, with TRBD2 matching over 10 bases. V lost 5 bases and J lost 2; bases outside the gene matches: 7. This CDR3 contains 16 residues. Per the germline V gene, CDR1 is SGHTA and CDR2 is FQGNSA. The CDR3 loop is CASSHGLAVITDTQYF. CDR3 bases: TGTGCCAGCAGCCACGGACTAGCGGTTATCACAGATACGCAGTATTTT.

The genes are TRBV5-6 and TRBJ1-2; the D gene is possibly TRBD1 (6 bases). With 2 bases removed from V and 2 bases from J, the gap between germline ends came to 19 bases. Germline CDR1 is SGHDT and CDR2 is YYEEEE. This CDR3 contains 17 residues. This CDR3 reads CASSFRYSKTGNYGYTF. CDR3 DNA: TGTGCCAGCAGCTTTCGATATTCTAAGACAGGAAACTATGGCTACACCTTC.

This chain connects TRBV3-1 to TRBJ1-1; 7 nucleotides agree with TRBD1. The CDR3 sequence is 15 residues long. V was clipped by 4 bases and J by 2 bases; unmatched bases: 7. CDR1 is LGHDT and CDR2 is YNNKEL in the germline V gene (reference sequence). The CDR3 here is CASSLPGQLNTEAFF. DNA for the CDR3: TGTGCCAGCAGCCTCCCGGGACAGCTTAACACTGAAGCTTTCTTT.

There are a few counts of this clonotype. J is TRBJ2-5 and V is TRBV4-3; either TRBD1 or TRBD2 may fit D (7 bases each). This CDR3 has 17 amino acids. V was trimmed by 0 bases and J by 2 bases, leaving 16 bases between them. Germline CDR1 is LGHNA and CDR2 is YSLEER. The CDR3 DNA follows: TGCGCCAGCAGCCAAGAGGGCCCAGGGGGAGGGCAAGAGACCCAGTACTTC. Translating it yields CASSQEGPGGGQETQYF.

This clonotype was seen at least ten times. CDR3: CASNEDRDYYNEQFF. CDR3 nucleotides: TGTGCCAGCAACGAAGACAGGGATTACTACAATGAGCAGTTCTTC. This chain connects TRBV12-3 or TRBV12-4 to TRBJ2-1; 7 bases align to TRBD1. The V and J ends lost 7 bases and 3 bases, in that order; junction bases with no gene match: 9. This CDR3 comprises 15 residues.

This clonotype was detected a few times. This chain joins TRBV12-5 and TRBJ2-3; 10 bases map to TRBD2. CDR1 and CDR2 from the germline V gene are LGHNT and FRNRAP. This CDR3 spans 19 amino acids. After removal of 4 bases from V and 1 base from J, the junction contained 14 bases not matched to a gene. DNA of the CDR3: TGTGCTAGTGGTTCGAACACACAACTAGCGGGAATTGGCACAGATACGCAGTATTTT. Residues: CASGSNTQLAGIGTDTQYF.

At least ten counts were recorded for this clonotype. The chain couples TRBV5-1 to TRBJ1-5, with D perhaps matching TRBD1 (6 bases). V gave up 0 bases and J gave up 7 bases, with 14 bases separating them. Looked up from germline, CDR1 is SGHRS and CDR2 is YFSETQ. This CDR3 is 15 amino acids long. The CDR3 bases are TGCGCCAGCAGCTTGGATCCGGGGGCTGGACAGCCCCAGCATTTT. This translates into CASSLDPGAGQPQHF.

This chain uses TRBV12-3 or TRBV12-4 with TRBJ2-6, with 9 bases identical to TRBD1. V trimming: 10 bases; J trimming: 2 bases; junction bases outside the gene matches: 6. This CDR3 is built from 15 residues. The CDR3 DNA reads as TGTGCCATCAAGACAGGGGGGGCTGGGGCCAACGTCCTGACTTTC. Its protein product is CAIKTGGAGANVLTF.

This clonotype was counted between two and nine times. V is TRBV6-5 and J is TRBJ1-5, with D perhaps matching TRBD1 (5 bases). The CDR3 totals 14 residues. Germline loops: CDR1 MNHEY, CDR2 SVGAGI. The V gene lost 2 bases and the J gene lost 6 bases, with 11 bases spanning the gap. CDR3 nucleotides: TGTGCCAGCAGTTACGAGACAGCCGGTCAGCCCCAGCATTTT. Translated: CASSYETAGQPQHF.

In this sample, this clonotype turned up many times. The chain has TRBV29-1 and TRBJ2-7, with D possibly being TRBD1 (6 bases). CDR1 and CDR2 (germline): SQVTM, ANQGSEA. V lost 4 bases, J lost 0 bases, and 10 bases lay in between. The CDR3 consists of 13 residues. The CDR3 reads CSVAGQNSYEQYF. CDR3 in DNA: TGCAGCGTTGCAGGACAGAACTCCTACGAGCAGTACTTC.

The chain couples TRBV5-1 to TRBJ1-1; D may be TRBD1 (5 bases). This CDR3 is 16 amino acids long. V gave up 3 bases and J gave up 4 bases, with 19 bases separating them. Germline values: CDR1 SGHRS, CDR2 YFSETQ. CDR3 loop: CASSSGLGVRRTEAFF. In DNA form, the CDR3 reads TGCGCCAGCAGCTCTGGCTTGGGGGTACGGCGCACTGAAGCTTTCTTT.

This clonotype was seen more than once but under ten times. The V gene is TRBV6-5, the J gene TRBJ2-7, with D perhaps TRBD1 (5 bases). The CDR3 runs 17 residues. Germline values: CDR1 MNHEY, CDR2 SVGAGI. V lost 0 bases and J lost 2, with 17 bases in between. The CDR3 DNA reads TGTGCCAGCAGTTACTCAAGGTGGCCAGGGTTTGCCTACGAGCAGTACTTC. It codes for CASSYSRWPGFAYEQYF.

This clonotype appeared many times. This chain joins TRBV29-1 and TRBJ1-4; 7 nucleotides agree with TRBD1. This CDR3 is built from 14 residues. Per the germline V gene, CDR1 is SQVTM and CDR2 is ANQGSEA. V lost 1 base, J lost 8 bases, and 7 bases stayed unmatched. As DNA, the CDR3 is TGCAGCGTTGAAGTACAGGGGCTGGGGGAAAAACTGTTTTTT. Translating gives CSVEVQGLGEKLFF.